The subject of this entry is one T cell receptor beta chain. Its antigen is not identified. Both 60 Vbeta primers and 13 Jbeta primers went into the PCR. This table comes from immunoSEQ multiplex PCR, and its TCRdb copy is limited to in-frame clones, with some not included. The repertoire includes around 88,000 clones, over 70% of them detected once, and about 7% sits in the top ten. This sample is part of a study of cytomegalovirus exposure and HLA in healthy donors. Whole-study context: The study's early data release held roughly 91 million unique TCRs from HLA-typed donors.

The CDR3 is 14 residues long. The germline V gene has CDR1 SGHTA and CDR2 FQGTGA. V shed 5 bases and J 8 bases; nucleotides not matched to a gene: 5. General observations from the study: In a later analysis, common viral pathogens appeared linked to several of the most significant clusters.

The source of this sequence is a man in his fifties or sixties in good health and CMV-seropositive. Sequencing input: PBMCs. The rearrangement links TRBV7-3 to TRBJ1-4; 10 nucleotides agree with TRBD1. The CDR3 sequence: CASSTTGGREKLFF. In DNA form, the CDR3 reads TGTGCCAGCAGCACGACAGGGGGCCGGGAAAAACTGTTTTTT. Full variable domain (outside the CDR3, taken from reference TRBV7-3 and TRBJ1-4): GAGVSQTPSNKVTEKGKYVELRCDPISGHTALYWYRQSLGQGPEFLIYFQGTGAADDSGLPNDRFFAVRPEGSVSTLKIQRTERGDSAVYLCASSTTGGREKLFFGSGTQLSVL.